This T cell receptor (beta chain) was recorded in a study of T cells after yellow fever vaccination. Study conclusions and caveats: Researchers cautioned that FACS-sorted repertoires could harbor abundant clonotypes contaminating from the bulk population.

They built TCR cDNA with 5'RACE template switching, a step that put in a universal primer site and UMIs. MiXCR was run by TCRdb on the 5' RACE reads, yielding one entry per CDR3 protein. The data show hundreds of thousands of distinct CDR3 sequences, approximately 18% seen once. This CDR3 region has 14 residues. The germline CDR1 and CDR2 sequences are KGHSH and LQKENI. V lost 1 base and J lost 1; bases outside the gene matches: 0. A few counts support this clonotype. The target antigen is unknown. Source: PBMCs, taken before the yellow fever booster vaccination. The receptor's source is a man younger than 30 who received the YFV17D yellow fever vaccine. The chain employs TRBV18 and TRBJ2-5; 7 nucleotides line up with TRBD1. CDR3 sequence: CASSPRQGQETQYF. DNA for the CDR3: TGTGCCAGCTCACCACGACAGGGCCAAGAGACCCAGTACTTC.